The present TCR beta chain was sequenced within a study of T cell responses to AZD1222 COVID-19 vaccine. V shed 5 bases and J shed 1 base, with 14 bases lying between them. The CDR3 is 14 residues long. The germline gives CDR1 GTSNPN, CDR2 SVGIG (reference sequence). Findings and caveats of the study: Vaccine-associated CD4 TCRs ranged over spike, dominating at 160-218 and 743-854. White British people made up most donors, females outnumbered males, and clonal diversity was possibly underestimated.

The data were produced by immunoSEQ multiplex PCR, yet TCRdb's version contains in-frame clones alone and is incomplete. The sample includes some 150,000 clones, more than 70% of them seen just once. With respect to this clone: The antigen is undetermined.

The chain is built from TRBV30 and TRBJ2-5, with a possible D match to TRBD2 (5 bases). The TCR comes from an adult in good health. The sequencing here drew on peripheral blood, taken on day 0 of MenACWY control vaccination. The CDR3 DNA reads TGTGCCTGGGGACTGACGGGGTTCCAAGAGACCCAGTACTTC. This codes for CAWGLTGFQETQYF.